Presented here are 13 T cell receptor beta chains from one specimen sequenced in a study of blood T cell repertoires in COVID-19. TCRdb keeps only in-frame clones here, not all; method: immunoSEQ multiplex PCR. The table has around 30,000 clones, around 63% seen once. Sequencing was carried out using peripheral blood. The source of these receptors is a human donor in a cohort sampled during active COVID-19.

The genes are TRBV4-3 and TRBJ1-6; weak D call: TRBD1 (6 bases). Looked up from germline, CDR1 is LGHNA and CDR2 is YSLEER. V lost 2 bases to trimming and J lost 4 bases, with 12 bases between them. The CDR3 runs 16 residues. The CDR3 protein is CASSQTTGKYNSPLHF. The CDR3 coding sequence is TGCGCCAGCAGCCAAACGACAGGAAAATATAATTCACCCCTCCACTTT.

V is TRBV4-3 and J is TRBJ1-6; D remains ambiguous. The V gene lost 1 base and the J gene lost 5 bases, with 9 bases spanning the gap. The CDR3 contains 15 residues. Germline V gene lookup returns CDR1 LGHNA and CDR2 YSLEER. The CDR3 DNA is TGCGCCAGCAGCCAAGGCCTAACCAATAATTCACCCCTCCACTTT. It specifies CASSQGLTNNSPLHF.

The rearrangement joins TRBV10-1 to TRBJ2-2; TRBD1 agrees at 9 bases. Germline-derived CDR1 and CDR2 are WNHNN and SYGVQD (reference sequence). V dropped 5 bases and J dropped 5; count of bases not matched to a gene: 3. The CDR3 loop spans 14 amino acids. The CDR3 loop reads CASSWDRATGELFF. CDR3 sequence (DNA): TGCGCCAGCAGTTGGGACAGGGCAACCGGGGAGCTGTTTTTT.

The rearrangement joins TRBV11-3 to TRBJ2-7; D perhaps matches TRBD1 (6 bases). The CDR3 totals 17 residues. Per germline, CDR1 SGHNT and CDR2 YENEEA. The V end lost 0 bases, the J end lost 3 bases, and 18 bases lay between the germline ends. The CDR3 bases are TGTGCCAGCAGCTTAGAGGCCCCGGGACACTCAAACTACGAGCAGTACTTC. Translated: CASSLEAPGHSNYEQYF.

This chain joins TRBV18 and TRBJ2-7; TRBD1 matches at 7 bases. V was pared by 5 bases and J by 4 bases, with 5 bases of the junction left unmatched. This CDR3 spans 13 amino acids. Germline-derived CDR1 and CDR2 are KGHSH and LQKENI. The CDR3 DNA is TGTGCCAGCTCAGGGGGACAGATGTACGAGCAGTACTTC. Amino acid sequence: CASSGGQMYEQYF.

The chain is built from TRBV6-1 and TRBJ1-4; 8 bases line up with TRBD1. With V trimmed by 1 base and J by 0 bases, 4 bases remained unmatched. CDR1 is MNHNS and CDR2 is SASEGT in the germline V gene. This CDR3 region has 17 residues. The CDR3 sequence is CASSEETGGATNEKLFF. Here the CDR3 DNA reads TGTGCCAGCAGTGAAGAAACAGGGGGAGCAACTAATGAAAAACTGTTTTTT.

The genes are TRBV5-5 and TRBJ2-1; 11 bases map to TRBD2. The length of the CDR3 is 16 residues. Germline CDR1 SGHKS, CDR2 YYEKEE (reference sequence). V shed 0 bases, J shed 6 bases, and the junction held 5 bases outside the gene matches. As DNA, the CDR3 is TGTGCCAGCAGCTTGGCCCCGCTAGCGGGGGGCAATGAGCAGTTCTTC. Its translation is CASSLAPLAGGNEQFF. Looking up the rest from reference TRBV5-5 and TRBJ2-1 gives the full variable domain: DAGVTQSPTHLIKTRGQQVTLRCSPISGHKSVSWYQQVLGQGPQFIFQYYEKEERGRGNFPDRFSARQFPNYSSELNVNALLLGDSALYLCASSLAPLAGGNEQFFGPGTRLTVL.

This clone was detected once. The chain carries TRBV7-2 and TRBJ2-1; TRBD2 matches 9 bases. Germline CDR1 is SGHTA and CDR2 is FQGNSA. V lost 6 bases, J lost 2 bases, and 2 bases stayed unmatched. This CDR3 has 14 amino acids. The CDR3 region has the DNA TGTGCCAGCAGAACTAGCGGGCCCTACAATGAGCAGTTCTTC. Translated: CASRTSGPYNEQFF.

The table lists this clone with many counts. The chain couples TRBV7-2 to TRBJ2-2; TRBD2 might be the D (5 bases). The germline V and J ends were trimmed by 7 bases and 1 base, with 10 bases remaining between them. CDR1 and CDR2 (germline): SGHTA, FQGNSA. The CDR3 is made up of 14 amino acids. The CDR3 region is CASTRTGNTGELFF. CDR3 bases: TGTGCCAGCACCCGGACTGGGAACACCGGGGAGCTGTTTTTT.

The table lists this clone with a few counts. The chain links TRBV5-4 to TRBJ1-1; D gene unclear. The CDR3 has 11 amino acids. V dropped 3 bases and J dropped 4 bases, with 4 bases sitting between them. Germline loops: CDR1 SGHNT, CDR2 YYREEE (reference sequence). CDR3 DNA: TGTGCCAGCAGCTCGGTCACTGAAGCTTTCTTT. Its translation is CASSSVTEAFF.

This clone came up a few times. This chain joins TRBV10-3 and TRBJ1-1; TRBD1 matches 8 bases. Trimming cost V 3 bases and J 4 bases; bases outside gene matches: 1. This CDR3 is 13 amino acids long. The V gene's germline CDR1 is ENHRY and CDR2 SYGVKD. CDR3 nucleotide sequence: TGTGCCATCAGTGACAGGGGGCTCACTGAAGCTTTCTTT. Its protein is CAISDRGLTEAFF.

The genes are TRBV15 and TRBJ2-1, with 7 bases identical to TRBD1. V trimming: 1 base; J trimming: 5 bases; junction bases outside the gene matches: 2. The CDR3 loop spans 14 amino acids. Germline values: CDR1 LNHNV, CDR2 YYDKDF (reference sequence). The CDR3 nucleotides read TGTGCCACCAGCAGAGGACAGGGACACAATGAGCAGTTCTTC. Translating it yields CATSRGQGHNEQFF.

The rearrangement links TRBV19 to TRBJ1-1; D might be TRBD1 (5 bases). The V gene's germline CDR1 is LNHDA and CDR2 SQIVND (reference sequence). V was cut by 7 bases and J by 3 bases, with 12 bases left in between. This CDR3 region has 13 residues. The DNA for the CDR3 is TGTGCCAGTACCGGAGACAGTTACACTGAAGCTTTCTTT. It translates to CASTGDSYTEAFF.